Below, 22 T cell receptor beta chains from the same sample are listed, as sequenced in a study of blood T cell repertoires in COVID-19. Generated by immunoSEQ multiplex PCR, the TCRdb table keeps only in-frame clones and is missing some. The sample includes a few hundred thousand clones, about nine tenths seen only once; the top ten take less than 2.5%. The sample was peripheral blood. The receptor source for this set is a man younger than 35 with active or convalescent COVID-19.

V gene TRBV10-2 combines with J gene TRBJ2-3; TRBD2 matches at 10 bases. The trim removed 6 bases at V and 3 bases at J, leaving 15 bases unmatched. The CDR3 consists of 18 residues. CDR1 is WSHSY, CDR2 SAAADI, per germline. In nucleotides, the CDR3 is TGCGCCAGCAGGAGCACTAGCGGGGTTTACCCTGGGACAGATACGCAGTATTTT. Amino acids: CASRSTSGVYPGTDTQYF.

The gene calls are TRBV3-1 (or the pseudogene TRBV3-2) and TRBJ2-1, with TRBD2 matching over 10 bases. The length of the CDR3 is 16 residues. The germline V gene has CDR1 LGHDT and CDR2 YNNKEL (reference sequence). Trimming took 1 base from V and 12 from J; bases not matched to a gene: 12. This chain's CDR3 is CASSQVTSGTPRRQFF. The DNA of the CDR3 is TGTGCCAGCAGCCAAGTAACTAGCGGGACCCCGCGGAGGCAGTTCTTC.

The chain combines TRBV28 with TRBJ2-3; 11 bases fit TRBD1. The CDR3 spans 13 residues. The V gene's germline CDR1 is MDHEN and CDR2 SYDVKM. The CDR3 bases are TGTGCTGCGGGACAGGGGGTCACAGATACGCAGTATTTT. Translation: CAAGQGVTDTQYF.

The chain joins TRBV19 to TRBJ2-6, with TRBD1 matching 9 bases. Trimming removed 10 bases from V and 4 bases from J; junction bases left unmatched: 8. Germline lookup yields CDR1 LNHDA and CDR2 SQIVND (reference sequence). This CDR3 has 15 residues. As DNA, the CDR3 is TGTGCCACCGTACAGGGGGCATGGGGGGCCAACGTCCTGACTTTC. Amino acids: CATVQGAWGANVLTF.

The chain employs TRBV28 and TRBJ1-1; 8 bases fit TRBD1. V lost 6 bases and J lost 0; bases outside the gene matches: 9. Per the germline V gene, CDR1 is MDHEN and CDR2 is SYDVKM. The CDR3 sequence is 16 residues long. In DNA, the CDR3 is TGTGCCAGCAGCCTGACAGGGGAGTTGATGAACACTGAAGCTTTCTTT. It translates to CASSLTGELMNTEAFF.

The chain recombines TRBV7-6 with TRBJ1-1, with D possibly being TRBD1 (6 bases). Germline V gene sequence: CDR1 SGHVS, CDR2 FNYEAQ. V shed 0 bases and J shed 1 base, with 9 bases lying between them. The CDR3 has 15 residues. The CDR3 nucleotides are TGTGCCAGCAGCTTAGCACAGGGTACGAACACTGAAGCTTTCTTT. Encoded protein: CASSLAQGTNTEAFF.

The genes are TRBV9 and TRBJ1-2; TRBD1 is a possible D gene (6 bases). CDR1 is SGDLS, CDR2 YYNGEE, per germline. V lost 0 bases to trimming and J lost 8 bases, with 17 bases between them. The CDR3 runs to 15 residues. Written as DNA, the CDR3 is TGTGCCAGCAGCGTAGACAGGGCGGTAATAGGCGGCTACACCTTC. Its protein is CASSVDRAVIGGYTF.

On this clone itself: Since a much larger clone is just one base distant, this may be a read error. The same CDR3 arises from other DNA sequences in this sample as well. The chain has TRBV19 and TRBJ2-7, with 10 bases fitting TRBD2. CDR3 size: 14 residues. Per the germline V gene, CDR1 is LNHDA and CDR2 is SQIVND (reference sequence). With 5 bases clipped from V and 1 base from J, the junction kept 2 bases outside the gene matches. CDR3 amino acids: CASSATSGSYEQYF. In DNA, the CDR3 is TGTGCCAGTAGTGCGACTAGCGGGTCCTACGAGCAGTACTTC. Supplemented by reference TRBV19 and TRBJ2-7, the full variable domain reads DGGITQSPKYLFRKEGQNVTLSCEQNLNHDAMYWYRQDPGQGLRLIYYSQIVNDFQKGDIAEGYSVSREKKESFPLTVTSAQKNPTAFYLCASSATSGSYEQYFGPGTRLTVT.

The chain couples TRBV5-4 to TRBJ2-2; 11 nucleotides line up with TRBD1. This CDR3 comprises 15 residues. Trimming removed 4 bases from V and 5 bases from J; junction bases left unmatched: 4. Germline CDR1 reads SGHNT; CDR2 reads YYREEE (reference sequence). CDR3 sequence (DNA): TGTGCCAGCAGCCCAGGGACAGGGGGGACCGGGGAGCTGTTTTTT. Its protein is CASSPGTGGTGELFF.

The V gene is TRBV6-5, the J gene TRBJ1-5; D might be TRBD1 (5 bases). CDR3 length: 14 residues. Germline CDR1 reads MNHEY; CDR2 reads SVGAGI. Trimming cost V 10 bases and J 0 bases, with 13 bases left between them. The CDR3 DNA is TGTGCCAACAATTTGGGGGGTAGCAATCAGCCCCAGCATTTT. Protein product: CANNLGGSNQPQHF.

This sequence joins TRBV9 and TRBJ2-1; 9 nucleotides line up with TRBD2. J was trimmed by 5 bases and V by 0 bases; bases with no gene match: 3. This CDR3 comprises 15 residues. Germline V gene data show CDR1 as SGDLS and CDR2 as YYNGEE. In DNA, the CDR3 is TGTGCCAGCAGCGTAGAGAGCGGGAGGAACAATGAGCAGTTCTTC. This sequence encodes CASSVESGRNNEQFF. Complete variable domain (other parts from reference TRBV9 and TRBJ2-1): DSGVTQTPKHLITATGQRVTLRCSPRSGDLSVYWYQQSLDQGLQFLIQYYNGEERAKGNILERFSAQQFPDLHSELNLSSLELGDSALYFCASSVESGRNNEQFFGPGTRLTVL.

The chain joins TRBV3-1 (or the pseudogene TRBV3-2) to TRBJ2-2; 9 bases agree with TRBD1. The CDR3 runs 16 residues. J lost 3 bases, V lost 2 bases, and 4 bases had no gene match. Germline CDR1 LGHDT, CDR2 YNNKEL (reference sequence). The CDR3 region has the DNA TGTGCCAGCAGCCAATATCGGACAGGGGACACCGGGGAGCTGTTTTTT. Its translation: CASSQYRTGDTGELFF.

The V and J genes are TRBV2 and TRBJ1-2; D gene ambiguous. The CDR3 extends over 15 amino acids. Germline V gives CDR1 SNHLY, CDR2 FYNNEI. V lost 7 bases and J lost 0, with 15 bases in between. This chain's CDR3 is CASIRDIHPNYGYTF. The CDR3 DNA follows: TGTGCCAGCATCCGAGACATCCACCCTAACTATGGCTACACCTTC. Variable domain in full (rest from reference TRBV2 and TRBJ1-2): EPEVTQTPSHQVTQMGQEVILRCVPISNHLYFYWYRQILGQKVEFLVSFYNNEISEKSEIFDDQFSVERPDGSNFTLKIRSTKLEDSAMYFCASIRDIHPNYGYTFGSGTRLTVV.

The gene calls are TRBV5-1 and TRBJ2-7; D not resolved. This CDR3 comprises 13 residues. Looked up from germline, CDR1 is SGHRS and CDR2 is YFSETQ. V shed 0 bases and J shed 2 bases, with 6 bases lying between them. CDR3 bases: TGCGCCAGCAGCTTGGACTACCCCTACGAGCAGTACTTC. It is translated as CASSLDYPYEQYF.

V is TRBV4-1 and J is TRBJ2-7, with a possible D match to TRBD2 (5 bases). Trimming left V 2 bases short and J 1 base short, with 15 bases between. The V gene's germline CDR1 is MGHRA and CDR2 YSYEKL. The length of the CDR3 is 16 residues. For the CDR3, the DNA is TGCGCCAGCAGCCAACAGTCGGGGAGTGGGTCCTACGAGCAGTACTTC. Protein product: CASSQQSGSGSYEQYF.

This sequence joins TRBV7-9 and TRBJ2-1; TRBD2 agrees at 10 bases. The V and J ends lost 5 bases and 8 bases, in that order; junction bases with no gene match: 6. The CDR3 spans 14 residues. The germline gives CDR1 SEHNR, CDR2 FQNEAQ (reference sequence). The CDR3 region has the DNA TGTGCCAGCAGCCCCAGCGGGGGGGCCGATGAGCAGTTCTTC. Translated: CASSPSGGADEQFF.

In regard to this clone: The sample holds other DNA sequences that translate to the same CDR3. The chain combines TRBV9 with TRBJ2-1; D unresolved. The germline V gene encodes CDR1 SGDLS and CDR2 YYNGEE. CDR3 length: 13 amino acids. V was cut by 0 bases and J by 4 bases, with 5 bases left in between. This CDR3 is CASSVDLYNEQFF. The CDR3 coding sequence is TGTGCCAGCAGCGTAGACCTATACAATGAGCAGTTCTTC.

The chain employs TRBV6-5 and TRBJ2-5; 8 bases agree with TRBD2. Germline loops: CDR1 MNHEY, CDR2 SVGAGI. Germline trimming cut 7 bases from V and 5 bases from J; bases unmatched to any gene: 12. The CDR3 loop spans 15 amino acids. CDR3 residues: CASNPESGSGETQYF. The CDR3 nucleotides are TGTGCCAGCAACCCCGAAAGCGGGAGCGGCGAGACCCAGTACTTC.

V usage is TRBV4-1 and J usage is TRBJ2-3; D uncertain. This CDR3 has 14 amino acids. Deletions cut 4 bases from V and 7 bases from J, with 15 bases between. Looked up from germline, CDR1 is MGHRA and CDR2 is YSYEKL. The CDR3, as DNA: TGCGCCAGCAGCCCCTCTGCCCTGGAGAATACGCAGTATTTT. This gives the protein CASSPSALENTQYF.

This chain uses TRBV7-9 with TRBJ1-2, with D tentatively TRBD1 (6 bases). The CDR3 contains 13 residues. The germline V gene encodes CDR1 SEHNR and CDR2 FQNEAQ (reference sequence). V lost 6 bases and J lost 8, with 16 bases in between. DNA of the CDR3: TGTGCCAGCAGGAACAAAACAGGGTCCGGCTACACCTTC. Protein: CASRNKTGSGYTF.

V usage is TRBV5-1 and J usage is TRBJ1-6, with D maybe TRBD1 (6 bases). V lost 0 bases to trimming and J lost 9 bases, with 16 bases between them. This CDR3 has 16 amino acids. The V gene's germline CDR1 is SGHRS and CDR2 YFSETQ. CDR3 nucleotide sequence: TGCGCCAGCAGCTTGGAGATGGGGGGGCAGGGTTCACCCCTCCACTTT. Translating it yields CASSLEMGGQGSPLHF. Filled out from reference TRBV5-1 and TRBJ1-6, the complete variable domain reads KAGVTQTPRYLIKTRGQQVTLSCSPISGHRSVSWYQQTPGQGLQFLFEYFSETQRNKGNFPGRFSGRQFSNSRSEMNVSTLELGDSALYLCASSLEMGGQGSPLHFGNGTRLTVT.

The genes are TRBV28 and TRBJ2-4; a weak D match, TRBD2 (5 bases). The CDR3 is made up of 13 amino acids. Trimming took off 4 bases at V and 9 bases at J, with 13 bases between the two ends. CDR1 is MDHEN and CDR2 is SYDVKM in the germline V gene. CDR3 sequence reads: CASSSPEAGIQYF. The CDR3 coding sequence is TGTGCCAGCAGTTCCCCGGAGGCGGGCATTCAGTACTTC.